These 15 T cell receptor beta chains came from one sample sequenced in a study of cytotoxic CD8 clonotypes in ibrutinib-treated CLL. Method: immunoSEQ multiplex PCR; TCRdb's copy keeps in-frame clones and lacks some. The table shows roughly 160,000 clones, with approximately 80% occurring only once. Sequencing used PBMCs, obtained after 24 months of ibrutinib treatment. The receptors come from a human donor with chronic lymphocytic leukemia.

The V and J genes are TRBV19 and TRBJ2-2, with no clear D. Between the trimmed V and J ends, which lost 6 bases and 5 bases, there was a span of 7 bases. The CDR3 has 12 amino acids. CDR1 is LNHDA, CDR2 SQIVND, per germline (reference sequence). The CDR3 protein is CASSQRTGELFF. The CDR3, as DNA: TGTGCCAGTAGCCAAAGGACCGGGGAGCTGTTTTTT.

This clone was counted a few times. The V call is TRBV6-5, the J call TRBJ1-2, with 9 bases that match TRBD1. The V gene's germline CDR1 is MNHEY and CDR2 SVGAGI. The CDR3 extends over 14 amino acids. Losses at the gene ends were 5 bases for V and 4 bases for J; bases not matched to a gene: 5. CDR3 coding DNA: TGTGCCAGCAGTCTGGACAGGGGACGCTATGGCTACACCTTC. It is translated as CASSLDRGRYGYTF.

This sequence joins TRBV4-1 and TRBJ1-1; 8 nucleotides align to TRBD1. The ends lost 1 base at V and 1 base at J; junction bases unmatched: 2. Germline lookup yields CDR1 MGHRA and CDR2 YSYEKL. This CDR3 is 15 amino acids long. The CDR3 DNA sequence: TGCGCCAGCAGCCAAGCAGGGGGCTCGAACACTGAAGCTTTCTTT. It yields the protein CASSQAGGSNTEAFF.

The chain uses TRBV6-6 and TRBJ2-1; 7 positions match TRBD1. The germline gives CDR1 MNHNY, CDR2 SVGAGI (reference sequence). After removal of 2 bases from V and 8 bases from J, the junction contained 12 bases not matched to a gene. CDR3 length: 16 amino acids. The CDR3 bases are TGTGCCAGCAGTTACCAACAGGGGCGCCGGGGTCATGAGCAGTTCTTC. Amino acids: CASSYQQGRRGHEQFF.

This rearrangement joins TRBV11-2 to TRBJ2-5, with D possibly matching TRBD2 (6 bases). The CDR3 contains 15 residues. Looked up from germline, CDR1 is SGHAT and CDR2 is FQNNGV. Trimming took off 6 bases at V and 2 bases at J, with 16 bases between the two ends. CDR3 nucleotide sequence: TGTGCCAGCAGGCTTGCGGGCCGGGGGCAAGAGACCCAGTACTTC. This encodes CASRLAGRGQETQYF.

Here the CDR3 reads CASSLLGWGTSSTQYF. The CDR3 nucleotides read TGTGCCAGCAGCTTATTGGGCTGGGGTACGTCAAGTACGCAGTATTTT. The rearrangement uses TRBV7-2 and TRBJ2-3; D ambiguous. Between the trimmed V and J ends, which lost 2 bases and 8 bases, there was a span of 20 bases. CDR3 length equals 16 residues. The germline V gene has CDR1 SGHTA and CDR2 FQGNSA.

The V and J genes are TRBV9 and TRBJ1-1, with 7 nucleotides matching TRBD1. Germline V gene lookup returns CDR1 SGDLS and CDR2 YYNGEE. Unmatched junction bases numbered 7, after V lost 4 bases and J lost 4 bases. The CDR3 extends over 14 amino acids. The chain's CDR3 is CASSRDPGGTEAFF. The CDR3 DNA follows: TGTGCCAGCAGCAGAGACCCAGGGGGCACTGAAGCTTTCTTT.

V and J are TRBV19 and TRBJ1-1, with 8 bases identical to TRBD1. Per germline, CDR1 LNHDA and CDR2 SQIVND (reference sequence). The ends lost 4 bases at V and 0 bases at J; junction bases unmatched: 4. CDR3 length: 15 amino acids. The CDR3 is CASSKDREMNTEAFF. The CDR3 region has the DNA TGTGCCAGTAGTAAGGACAGGGAGATGAACACTGAAGCTTTCTTT.

This sequence joins TRBV18 and TRBJ1-2; no clear D. In germline, CDR1 is KGHSH, CDR2 LQKENI. The CDR3 runs to 15 residues. The V end was cut by 2 bases, the J end by 0 bases, with 10 bases between. This CDR3 is CASSPEGKANYGYTF. The CDR3 DNA reads TGTGCCAGCTCACCAGAAGGGAAAGCTAACTATGGCTACACCTTC.

This clone was observed a single time. This chain uses TRBV18 with TRBJ2-7; 8 bases are shared with TRBD2. V shed 3 bases, J shed 0 bases, and the junction held 1 base outside the gene matches. The germline CDR1 and CDR2 sequences are KGHSH and LQKENI. The CDR3 contains 14 residues. This chain's CDR3 is CASSPREVSYEQYF. The CDR3 bases are TGTGCCAGCTCACCGCGGGAGGTCTCCTACGAGCAGTACTTC.

The chain has TRBV11-1 and TRBJ2-7, with D possibly matching TRBD2 (6 bases). There are 15 residues in the CDR3. Trimming shortened V by 2 bases and J by 0 bases, and 11 bases separated the two germline ends. Germline CDR1 SGHAT, CDR2 FQDESV (reference sequence). The CDR3: CASSLTGLSSYEQYF. DNA of the CDR3: TGTGCCAGCAGCTTAACGGGACTTTCCTCCTACGAGCAGTACTTC.

The chain combines TRBV28 with TRBJ1-3, with D perhaps matching TRBD1 (6 bases). Germline CDR1 reads MDHEN; CDR2 reads SYDVKM. Trimming removed 3 bases from V and 6 bases from J, with 15 bases in between. The length of the CDR3 is 15 residues. DNA of the CDR3: TGTGCCAGCAGTTTGACCGGGGGCTTGGAAAACACCATATATTTT. Amino acids: CASSLTGGLENTIYF. The variable domain in full, with the rest retrieved from reference TRBV28 and TRBJ1-3, is DVKVTQSSRYLVKRTGEKVFLECVQDMDHENMFWYRQDPGLGLRLIYFSYDVKMKEKGDIPEGYSVSREKKERFSLILESASTNQTSMYLCASSLTGGLENTIYFGEGSWLTVV.

For the CDR3, the DNA is TGCGCCAGCAGCCAACAGACAGGGCCAAACTATGGCTACACCTTC. It encodes CASSQQTGPNYGYTF. The chain has TRBV4-1 and TRBJ1-2, with TRBD1 matching 7 bases. After removal of 2 bases from V and 2 bases from J, the junction contained 5 bases not matched to a gene. Germline CDR1 MGHRA, CDR2 YSYEKL. The CDR3 is 15 amino acids.

This clone has only one observation. The chain carries TRBV5-1 and TRBJ2-5; 10 positions match TRBD2. Germline V gives CDR1 SGHRS, CDR2 YFSETQ. The CDR3 is 16 residues long. The trim removed 4 bases at V and 4 bases at J, leaving 10 bases unmatched. The CDR3: CASSASLAGGGETQYF. CDR3 nucleotide sequence: TGCGCCAGCAGCGCCAGTTTAGCGGGGGGAGGAGAGACCCAGTACTTC.

The rearrangement uses TRBV5-1 and TRBJ1-2; D is undetermined. CDR1 is SGHRS and CDR2 is YFSETQ in the germline V gene. This CDR3 spans 13 amino acids. V gave up 4 bases and J gave up 1 base, with 8 bases separating them. The CDR3 DNA reads TGCGCCAGCAGCGAGGGTGGTAACTATGGCTACACCTTC. The encoded protein is CASSEGGNYGYTF.